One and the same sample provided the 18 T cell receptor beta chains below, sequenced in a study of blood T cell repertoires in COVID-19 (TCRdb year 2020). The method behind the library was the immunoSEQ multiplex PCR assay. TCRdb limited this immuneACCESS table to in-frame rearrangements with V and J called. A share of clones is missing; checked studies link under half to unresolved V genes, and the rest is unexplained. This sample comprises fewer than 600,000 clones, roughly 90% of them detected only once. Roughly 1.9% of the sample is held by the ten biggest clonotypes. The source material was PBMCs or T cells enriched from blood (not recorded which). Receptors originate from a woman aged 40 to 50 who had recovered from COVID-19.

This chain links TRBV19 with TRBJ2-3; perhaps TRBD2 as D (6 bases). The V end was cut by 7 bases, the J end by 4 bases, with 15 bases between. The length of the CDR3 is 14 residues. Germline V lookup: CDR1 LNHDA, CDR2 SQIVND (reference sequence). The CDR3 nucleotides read TGTGCCAGTACCCTGGGACTCTTCGCAGATACGCAGTATTTT. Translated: CASTLGLFADTQYF.

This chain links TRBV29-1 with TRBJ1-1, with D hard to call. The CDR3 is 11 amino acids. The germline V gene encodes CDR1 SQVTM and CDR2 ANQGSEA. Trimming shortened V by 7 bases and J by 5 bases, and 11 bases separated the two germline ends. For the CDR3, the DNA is TGCAGCGGGGGTTGGGAGACTGAAGCTTTCTTT. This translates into CSGGWETEAFF.

This chain's CDR3 is CASSFGIRYGYTF. The CDR3 nucleotides read TGTGCCAGCAGCTTCGGGATCCGCTATGGCTACACCTTC. The V and J genes are TRBV7-2 and TRBJ1-2, with D unresolved. Germline V gene data show CDR1 as SGHTA and CDR2 as FQGNSA. This CDR3 has 13 residues. Trimming pared 3 bases from V and 4 bases from J, leaving 9 bases between.

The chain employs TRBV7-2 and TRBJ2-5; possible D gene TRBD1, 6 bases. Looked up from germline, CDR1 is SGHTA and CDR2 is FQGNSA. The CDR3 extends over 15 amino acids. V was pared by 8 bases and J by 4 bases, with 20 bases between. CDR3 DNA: TGTGCCAGCTGCTCAAGGGGGAGATCATCAGAGACCCAGTACTTC. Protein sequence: CASCSRGRSSETQYF.

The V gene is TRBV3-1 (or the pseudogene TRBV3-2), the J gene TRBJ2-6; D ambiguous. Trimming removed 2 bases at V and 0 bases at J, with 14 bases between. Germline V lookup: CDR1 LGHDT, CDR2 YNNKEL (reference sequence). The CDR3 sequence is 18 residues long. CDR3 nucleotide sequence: TGTGCCAGCAGCCAATGGGCCCGGATGGGCTCTGGGGCCAACGTCCTGACTTTC. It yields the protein CASSQWARMGSGANVLTF.

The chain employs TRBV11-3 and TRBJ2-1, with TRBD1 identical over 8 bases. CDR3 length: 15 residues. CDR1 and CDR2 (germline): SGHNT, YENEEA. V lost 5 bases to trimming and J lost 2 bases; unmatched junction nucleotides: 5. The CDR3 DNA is TGTGCCAGCAGCCCTGGACAGGGTACCTACAATGAGCAGTTCTTC. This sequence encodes CASSPGQGTYNEQFF.

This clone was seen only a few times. Here the CDR3 DNA reads TGTGCCAGTAGTTTTCAGGACAGCCTCTCCTACGAGCAGTACTTC. Translated, it gives CASSFQDSLSYEQYF. The chain has TRBV19 and TRBJ2-7; possible D gene TRBD1, 6 bases. This CDR3 is 15 amino acids long. Germline-derived CDR1 and CDR2 are LNHDA and SQIVND (reference sequence). V was clipped by 5 bases and J by 0 bases, with 14 bases between them.

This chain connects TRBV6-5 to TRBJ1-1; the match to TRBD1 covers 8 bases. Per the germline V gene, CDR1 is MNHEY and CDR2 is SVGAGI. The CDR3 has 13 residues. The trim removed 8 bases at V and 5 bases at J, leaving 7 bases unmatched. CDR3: CASGQGPVTEAFF. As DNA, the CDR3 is TGTGCCAGCGGACAGGGACCGGTAACTGAAGCTTTCTTT.

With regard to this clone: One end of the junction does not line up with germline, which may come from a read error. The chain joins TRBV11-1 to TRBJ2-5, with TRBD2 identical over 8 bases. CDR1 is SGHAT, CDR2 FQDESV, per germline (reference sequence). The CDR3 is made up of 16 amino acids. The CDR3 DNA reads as TGTGCCAGCAGCTTCTCGACTAGCGAGGGCCAAAAGACCCAGTACTTC. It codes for CASSFSTSEGQKTQYF.

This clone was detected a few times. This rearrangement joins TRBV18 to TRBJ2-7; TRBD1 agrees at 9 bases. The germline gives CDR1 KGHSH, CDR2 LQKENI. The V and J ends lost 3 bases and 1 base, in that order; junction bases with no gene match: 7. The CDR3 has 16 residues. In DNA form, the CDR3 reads TGTGCCAGCTCACCCGAAATCGGGACAGGGTCCTACGAGCAGTACTTC. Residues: CASSPEIGTGSYEQYF.

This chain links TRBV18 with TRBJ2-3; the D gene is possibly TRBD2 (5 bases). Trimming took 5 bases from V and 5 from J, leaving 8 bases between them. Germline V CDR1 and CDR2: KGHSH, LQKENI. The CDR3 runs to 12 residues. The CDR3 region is CASSESGDTQYF. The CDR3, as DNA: TGTGCCAGCTCAGAGAGCGGAGATACGCAGTATTTT.

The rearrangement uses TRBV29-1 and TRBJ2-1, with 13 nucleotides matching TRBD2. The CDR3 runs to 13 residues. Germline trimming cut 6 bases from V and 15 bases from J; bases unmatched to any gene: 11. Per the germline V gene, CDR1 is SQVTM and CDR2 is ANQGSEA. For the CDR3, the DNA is TGCAGCGTCTCCGGGACTAGCGGGATCTTTCCGTTCTTC. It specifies CSVSGTSGIFPFF.

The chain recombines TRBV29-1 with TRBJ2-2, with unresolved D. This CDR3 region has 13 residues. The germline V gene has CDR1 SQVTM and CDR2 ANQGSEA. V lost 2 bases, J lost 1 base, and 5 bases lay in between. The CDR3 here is CSVERRNTGELFF. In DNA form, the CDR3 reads TGCAGCGTTGAACGGAGGAACACCGGGGAGCTGTTTTTT.

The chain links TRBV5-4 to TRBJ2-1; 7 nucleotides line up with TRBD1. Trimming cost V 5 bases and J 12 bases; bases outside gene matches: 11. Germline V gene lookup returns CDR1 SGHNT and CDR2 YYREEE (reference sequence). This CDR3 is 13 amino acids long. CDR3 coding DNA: TGTGCCAGCAGTTCCGACGGGACAGAGGTGCAGTTCTTC. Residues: CASSSDGTEVQFF.

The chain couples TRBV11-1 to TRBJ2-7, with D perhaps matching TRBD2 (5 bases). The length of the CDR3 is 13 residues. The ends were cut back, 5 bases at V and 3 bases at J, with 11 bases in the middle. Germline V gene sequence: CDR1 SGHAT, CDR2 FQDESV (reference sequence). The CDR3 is CASSISGVYEQYF. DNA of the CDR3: TGTGCCAGCAGCATTTCCGGGGTCTACGAGCAGTACTTC.

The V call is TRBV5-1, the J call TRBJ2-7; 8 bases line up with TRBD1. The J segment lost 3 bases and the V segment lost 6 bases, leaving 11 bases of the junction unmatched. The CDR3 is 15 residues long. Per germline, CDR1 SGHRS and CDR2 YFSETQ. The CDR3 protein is CASNLGGRGHYEQYF. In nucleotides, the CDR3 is TGCGCCAGCAACCTTGGGGGCAGGGGGCACTACGAGCAGTACTTC.

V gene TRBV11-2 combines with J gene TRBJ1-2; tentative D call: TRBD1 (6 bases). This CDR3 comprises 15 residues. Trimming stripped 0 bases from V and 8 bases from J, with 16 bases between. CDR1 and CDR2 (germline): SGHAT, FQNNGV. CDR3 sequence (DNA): TGTGCCAGCAGCTTAGATAGTTACAGGGTAGACGGCTACACCTTC. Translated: CASSLDSYRVDGYTF.

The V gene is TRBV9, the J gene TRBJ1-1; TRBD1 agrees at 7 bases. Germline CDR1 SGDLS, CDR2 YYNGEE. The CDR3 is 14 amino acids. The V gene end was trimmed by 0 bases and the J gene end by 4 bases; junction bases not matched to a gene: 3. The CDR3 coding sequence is TGTGCCAGCAGCGTAGGTCAGGGGGGCACTGAAGCTTTCTTT. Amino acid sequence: CASSVGQGGTEAFF.